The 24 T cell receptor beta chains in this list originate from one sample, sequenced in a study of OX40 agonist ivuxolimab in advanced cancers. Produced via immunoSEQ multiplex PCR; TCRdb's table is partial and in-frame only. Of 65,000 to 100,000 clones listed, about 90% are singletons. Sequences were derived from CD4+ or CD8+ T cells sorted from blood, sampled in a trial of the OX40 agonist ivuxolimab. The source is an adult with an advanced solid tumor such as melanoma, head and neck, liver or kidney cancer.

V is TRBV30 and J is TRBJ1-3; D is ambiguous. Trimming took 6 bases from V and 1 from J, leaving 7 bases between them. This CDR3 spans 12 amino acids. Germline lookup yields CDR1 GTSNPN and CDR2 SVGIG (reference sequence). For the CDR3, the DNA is TGTGCCTGCGTGCTGTCTGGAAACACCATATATTTT. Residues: CACVLSGNTIYF.

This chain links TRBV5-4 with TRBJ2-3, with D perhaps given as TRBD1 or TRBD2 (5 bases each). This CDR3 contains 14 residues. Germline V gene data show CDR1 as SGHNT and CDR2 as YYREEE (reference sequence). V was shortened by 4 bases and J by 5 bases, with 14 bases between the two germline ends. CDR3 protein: CASSDGTREDTQYF. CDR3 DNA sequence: TGTGCCAGCAGCGACGGGACCCGGGAAGATACGCAGTATTTT.

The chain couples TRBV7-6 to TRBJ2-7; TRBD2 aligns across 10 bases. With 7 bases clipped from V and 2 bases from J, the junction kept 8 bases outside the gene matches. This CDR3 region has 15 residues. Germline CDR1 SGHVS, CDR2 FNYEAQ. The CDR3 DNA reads TGTGCCAGCACCCCTGGACTAGCGGAGCCCTACGAGCAGTACTTC. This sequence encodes CASTPGLAEPYEQYF.

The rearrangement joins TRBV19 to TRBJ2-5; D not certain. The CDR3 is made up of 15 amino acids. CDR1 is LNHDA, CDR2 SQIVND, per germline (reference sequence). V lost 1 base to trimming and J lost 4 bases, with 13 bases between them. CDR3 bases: TGTGCCAGTAGTATAGCTAAGGGTAGTAGAGAGACCCAGTACTTC. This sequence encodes CASSIAKGSRETQYF.

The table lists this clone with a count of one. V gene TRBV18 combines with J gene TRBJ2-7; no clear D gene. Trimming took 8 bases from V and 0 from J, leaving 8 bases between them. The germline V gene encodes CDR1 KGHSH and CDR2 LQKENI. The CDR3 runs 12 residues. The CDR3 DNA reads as TGTGCCAGCGGGCCGCTCTCCTACGAGCAGTACTTC. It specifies CASGPLSYEQYF.

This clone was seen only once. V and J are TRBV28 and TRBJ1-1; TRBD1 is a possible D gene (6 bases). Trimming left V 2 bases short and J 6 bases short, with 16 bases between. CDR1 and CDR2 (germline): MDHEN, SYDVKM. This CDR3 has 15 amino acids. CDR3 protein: CASSLRQGWVAEAFF. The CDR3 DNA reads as TGTGCCAGCAGTTTAAGGCAGGGGTGGGTGGCTGAAGCTTTCTTT.

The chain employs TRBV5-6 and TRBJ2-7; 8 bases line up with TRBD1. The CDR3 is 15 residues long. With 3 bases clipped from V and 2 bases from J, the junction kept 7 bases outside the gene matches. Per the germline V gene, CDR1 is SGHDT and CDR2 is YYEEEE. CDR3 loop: CASSSLGQGAYEQYF. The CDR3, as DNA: TGTGCCAGCAGCTCACTCGGACAGGGAGCCTACGAGCAGTACTTC.

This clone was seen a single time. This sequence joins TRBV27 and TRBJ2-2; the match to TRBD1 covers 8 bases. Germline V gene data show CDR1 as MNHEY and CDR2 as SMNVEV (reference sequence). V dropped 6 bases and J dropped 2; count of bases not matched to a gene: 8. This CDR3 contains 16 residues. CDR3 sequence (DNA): TGTGCCAGCAGACCCCGCTCAGGGGGCAACACCGGGGAGCTGTTTTTT. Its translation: CASRPRSGGNTGELFF.

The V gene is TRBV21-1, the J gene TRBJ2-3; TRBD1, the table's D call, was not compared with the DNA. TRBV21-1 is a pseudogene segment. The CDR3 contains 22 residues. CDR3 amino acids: CASSKGSTGQAEKKRNTDTQYF. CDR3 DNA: TGTGCCAGCAGCAAAGGTTCTACGGGACAGGCAGAAAAGAAAAGAAACACAGATACGCAGTATTTT.

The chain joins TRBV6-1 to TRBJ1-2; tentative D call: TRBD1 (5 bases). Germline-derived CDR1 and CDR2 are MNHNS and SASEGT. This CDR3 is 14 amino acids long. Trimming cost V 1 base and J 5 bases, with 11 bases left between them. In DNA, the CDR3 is TGTGCCAGCAGTGAAGGAGGGGATCTGTATGGCTACACCTTC. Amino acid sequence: CASSEGGDLYGYTF.

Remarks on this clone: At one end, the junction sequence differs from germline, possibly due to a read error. Here the CDR3 reads CASSQQGVSFF. CDR3 in DNA: TGTGCCAGCAGTCAACAGGGAGTCTCTTTCTTT. The chain couples TRBV5-1 to TRBJ1-1; tentatively, D is TRBD1 (6 bases). Germline V gene data show CDR1 as SGHRS and CDR2 as YFSETQ. This CDR3 has 11 amino acids.

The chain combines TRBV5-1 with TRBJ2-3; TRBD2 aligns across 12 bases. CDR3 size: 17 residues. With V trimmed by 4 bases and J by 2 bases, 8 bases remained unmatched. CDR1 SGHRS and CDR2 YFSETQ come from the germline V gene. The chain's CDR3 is CASSKASGRATTDTQYF. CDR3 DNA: TGCGCCAGCAGCAAAGCTAGCGGGAGGGCCACCACAGATACGCAGTATTTT.

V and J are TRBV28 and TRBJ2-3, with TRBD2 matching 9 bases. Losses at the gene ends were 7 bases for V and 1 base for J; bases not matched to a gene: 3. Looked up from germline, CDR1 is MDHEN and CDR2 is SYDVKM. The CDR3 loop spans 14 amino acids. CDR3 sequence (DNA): TGTGCCAGCACCCTAGCGGGACGCACAGATACGCAGTATTTT. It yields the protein CASTLAGRTDTQYF.

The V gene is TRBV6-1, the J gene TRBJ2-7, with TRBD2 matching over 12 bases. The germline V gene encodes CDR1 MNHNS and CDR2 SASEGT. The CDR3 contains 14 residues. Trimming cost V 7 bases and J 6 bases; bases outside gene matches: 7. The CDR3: CASTETSGSSEQYF. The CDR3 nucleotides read TGTGCCAGCACCGAGACTAGCGGGAGTAGCGAGCAGTACTTC.

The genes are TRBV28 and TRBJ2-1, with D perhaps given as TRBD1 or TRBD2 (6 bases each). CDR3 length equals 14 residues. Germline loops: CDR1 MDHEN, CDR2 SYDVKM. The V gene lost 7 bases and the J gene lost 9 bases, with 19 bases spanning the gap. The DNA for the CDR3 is TGTGCCAGCAACCCACTAGGAGGGGGTGGTGAGCAGTTCTTC. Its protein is CASNPLGGGGEQFF.

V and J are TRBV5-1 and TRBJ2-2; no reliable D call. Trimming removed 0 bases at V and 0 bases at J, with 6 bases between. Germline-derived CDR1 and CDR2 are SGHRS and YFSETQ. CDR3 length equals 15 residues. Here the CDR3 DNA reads TGCGCCAGCAGCTTGGTAGCCGCGAACACCGGGGAGCTGTTTTTT. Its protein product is CASSLVAANTGELFF.

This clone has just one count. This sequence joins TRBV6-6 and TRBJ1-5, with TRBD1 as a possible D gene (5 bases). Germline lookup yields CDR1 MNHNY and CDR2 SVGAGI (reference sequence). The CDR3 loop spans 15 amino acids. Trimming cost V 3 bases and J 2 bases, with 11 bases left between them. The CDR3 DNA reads TGTGCCAGCAGTTATGGGACTCTAGGCAATCAGCCCCAGCATTTT. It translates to CASSYGTLGNQPQHF.

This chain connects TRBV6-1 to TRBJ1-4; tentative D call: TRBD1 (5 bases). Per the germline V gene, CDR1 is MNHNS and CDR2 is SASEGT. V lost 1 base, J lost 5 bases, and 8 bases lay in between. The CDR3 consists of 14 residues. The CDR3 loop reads CASSEGGGNEKLFF. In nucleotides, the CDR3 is TGTGCCAGCAGTGAAGGTGGGGGGAATGAAAAACTGTTTTTT.

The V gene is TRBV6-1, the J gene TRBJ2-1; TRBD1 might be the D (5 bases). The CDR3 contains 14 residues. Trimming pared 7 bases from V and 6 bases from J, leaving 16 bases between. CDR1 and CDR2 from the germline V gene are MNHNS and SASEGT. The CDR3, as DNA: TGTGCCAGCACCAGGGAACCAGGGTCCAATGAGCAGTTCTTC. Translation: CASTREPGSNEQFF.

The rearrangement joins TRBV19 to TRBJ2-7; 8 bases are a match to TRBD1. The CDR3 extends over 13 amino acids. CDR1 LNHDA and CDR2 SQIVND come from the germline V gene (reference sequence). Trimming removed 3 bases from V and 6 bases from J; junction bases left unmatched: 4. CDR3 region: CASSMDRAGEQYF. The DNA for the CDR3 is TGTGCCAGTAGTATGGACAGGGCGGGCGAGCAGTACTTC.

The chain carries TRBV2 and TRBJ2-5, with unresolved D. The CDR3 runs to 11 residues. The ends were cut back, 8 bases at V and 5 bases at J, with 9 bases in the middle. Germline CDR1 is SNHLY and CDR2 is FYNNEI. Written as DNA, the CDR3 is TGTGCCAGCTTGCAGTGGGAGACCCAGTACTTC. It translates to CASLQWETQYF.

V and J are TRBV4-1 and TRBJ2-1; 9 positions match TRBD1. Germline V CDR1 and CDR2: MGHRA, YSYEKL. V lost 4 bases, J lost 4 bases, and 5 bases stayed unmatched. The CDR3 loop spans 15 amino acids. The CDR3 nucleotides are TGCGCCAGCAGCCTCCTTGGGACAGGGTACAATGAGCAGTTCTTC. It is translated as CASSLLGTGYNEQFF.

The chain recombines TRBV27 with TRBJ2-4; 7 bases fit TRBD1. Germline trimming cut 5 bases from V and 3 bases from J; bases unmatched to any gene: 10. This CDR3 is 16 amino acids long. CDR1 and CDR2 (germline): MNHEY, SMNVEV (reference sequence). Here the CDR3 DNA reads TGTGCCAGCAGTACAAAGGGGGCGTCGGGCAAAAACATTCAGTACTTC. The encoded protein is CASSTKGASGKNIQYF.

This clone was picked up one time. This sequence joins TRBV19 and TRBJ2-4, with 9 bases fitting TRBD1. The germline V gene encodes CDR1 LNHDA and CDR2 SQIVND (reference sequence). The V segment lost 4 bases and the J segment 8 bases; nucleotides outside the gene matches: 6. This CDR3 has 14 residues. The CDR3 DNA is TGTGCCAGTAGTACGGACAGGGGAGCGGACATTCAGTACTTC. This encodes CASSTDRGADIQYF.